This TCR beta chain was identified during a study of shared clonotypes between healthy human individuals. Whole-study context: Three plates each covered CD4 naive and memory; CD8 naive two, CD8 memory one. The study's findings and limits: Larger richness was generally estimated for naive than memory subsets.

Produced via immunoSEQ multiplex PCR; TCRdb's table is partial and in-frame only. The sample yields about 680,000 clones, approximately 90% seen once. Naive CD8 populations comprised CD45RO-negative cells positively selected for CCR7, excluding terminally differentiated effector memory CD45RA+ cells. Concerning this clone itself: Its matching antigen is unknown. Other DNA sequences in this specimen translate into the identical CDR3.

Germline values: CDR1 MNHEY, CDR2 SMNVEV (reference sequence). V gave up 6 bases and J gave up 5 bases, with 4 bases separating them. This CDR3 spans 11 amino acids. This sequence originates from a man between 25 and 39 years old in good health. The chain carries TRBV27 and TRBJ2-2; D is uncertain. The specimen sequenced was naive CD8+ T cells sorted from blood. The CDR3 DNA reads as TGTGCCAGCAGCCTGACCGGGGAGCTGTTTTTT. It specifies CASSLTGELFF.